This T cell receptor (beta chain) is drawn from a study of patients and donors after allogeneic stem cell transplantation. With 3 bases removed from V and 6 bases from J, the gap between germline ends came to 12 bases. The CDR3 is 13 amino acids. TCRdb independently ran MiXCR on the RT-PCR reads; one entry per CDR3 protein. The data hold some 960,000 distinct CDR3 sequences, with about a sixth observed a single time. The source is a human donor who was either an allogeneic HSCT recipient or a stem cell or donor lymphocyte infusion donor (not recorded which). It is not recorded whose cells these are; they may come from a transplant donor. V and J are TRBV12-3 or TRBV12-4 and TRBJ2-7; D is possibly TRBD1 or TRBD2 (5 bases each). Sequencing was carried out using blood, either unsorted or a sorted T cell fraction (not recorded which). The chain's CDR3 is CASSFRELGEQYF. The DNA for the CDR3 is TGTGCCAGCAGTTTCAGGGAGTTAGGCGAGCAGTACTTC.